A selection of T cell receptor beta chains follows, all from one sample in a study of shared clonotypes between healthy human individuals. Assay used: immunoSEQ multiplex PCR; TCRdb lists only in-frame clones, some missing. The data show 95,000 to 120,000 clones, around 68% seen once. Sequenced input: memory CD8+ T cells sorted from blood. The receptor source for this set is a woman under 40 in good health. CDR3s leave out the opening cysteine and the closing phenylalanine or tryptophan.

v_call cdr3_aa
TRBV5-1 ASSLAWGLSYEQY
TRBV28 ASRTGEAYLDEQF
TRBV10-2 ASSEKLRAEAF
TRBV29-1 SVVPGGGGYT
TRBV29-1 SVGSGRVGYEQY
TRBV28 ASSYGTGRGEAF
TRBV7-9 ASTPRQGAHEQF
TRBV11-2 ASTTYVALDNEQF
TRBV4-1 ASSQEDRPETQY
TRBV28 ASSPLGLFEAF
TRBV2 ASSEGSISNQPQH
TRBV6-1 ASSEARALYYEQY
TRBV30 AWSASDGNEQF
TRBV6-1 AIPLLGGYT
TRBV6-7 ASSLLGGASYNEQF
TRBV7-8 ASRMRGQPSYEQY
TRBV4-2 ASSQDLVRGWTEAF
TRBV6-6 ASTLTGGTEAF
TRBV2 ASIWGSEQY
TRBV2 ASSEAGTLVMNTEAF
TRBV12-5 ASGKTRTPPNSYEQY
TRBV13 ASSQRVSNYEQY
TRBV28 ASRVIGRTFHPYEQY
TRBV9 ASSQGGEDTQY
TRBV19 ASSTRTSGINEQF
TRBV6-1 ASSEGLRYEQY
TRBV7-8 ASSLFPPMAGNTEAF
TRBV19 ASSIDWARGREQY
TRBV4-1 ASSQDASSYNEQF
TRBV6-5 ASTHSGGGDGYT
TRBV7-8 ASRFRRGDTEAF
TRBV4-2 ASSQGPAASFHEQY
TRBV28 ASSFHAQGGNLGEQY
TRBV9 ASSPRTSGSYEQY
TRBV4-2 ASSQDRWDSSTDTQY
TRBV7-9 ASSPRGYTGELF
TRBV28 ASSLGGLEQY